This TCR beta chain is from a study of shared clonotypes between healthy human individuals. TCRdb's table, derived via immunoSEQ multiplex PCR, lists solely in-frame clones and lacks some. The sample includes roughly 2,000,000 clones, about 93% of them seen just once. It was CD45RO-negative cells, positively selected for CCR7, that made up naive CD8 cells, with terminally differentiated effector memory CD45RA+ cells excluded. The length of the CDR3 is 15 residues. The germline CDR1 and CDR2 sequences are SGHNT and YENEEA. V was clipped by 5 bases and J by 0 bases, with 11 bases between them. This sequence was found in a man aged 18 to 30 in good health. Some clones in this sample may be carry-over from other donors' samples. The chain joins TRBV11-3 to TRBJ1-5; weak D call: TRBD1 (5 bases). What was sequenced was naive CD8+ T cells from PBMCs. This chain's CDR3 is CASSPWGDSNQPQHF. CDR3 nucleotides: TGTGCCAGCAGCCCATGGGGGGATAGCAATCAGCCCCAGCATTTT.